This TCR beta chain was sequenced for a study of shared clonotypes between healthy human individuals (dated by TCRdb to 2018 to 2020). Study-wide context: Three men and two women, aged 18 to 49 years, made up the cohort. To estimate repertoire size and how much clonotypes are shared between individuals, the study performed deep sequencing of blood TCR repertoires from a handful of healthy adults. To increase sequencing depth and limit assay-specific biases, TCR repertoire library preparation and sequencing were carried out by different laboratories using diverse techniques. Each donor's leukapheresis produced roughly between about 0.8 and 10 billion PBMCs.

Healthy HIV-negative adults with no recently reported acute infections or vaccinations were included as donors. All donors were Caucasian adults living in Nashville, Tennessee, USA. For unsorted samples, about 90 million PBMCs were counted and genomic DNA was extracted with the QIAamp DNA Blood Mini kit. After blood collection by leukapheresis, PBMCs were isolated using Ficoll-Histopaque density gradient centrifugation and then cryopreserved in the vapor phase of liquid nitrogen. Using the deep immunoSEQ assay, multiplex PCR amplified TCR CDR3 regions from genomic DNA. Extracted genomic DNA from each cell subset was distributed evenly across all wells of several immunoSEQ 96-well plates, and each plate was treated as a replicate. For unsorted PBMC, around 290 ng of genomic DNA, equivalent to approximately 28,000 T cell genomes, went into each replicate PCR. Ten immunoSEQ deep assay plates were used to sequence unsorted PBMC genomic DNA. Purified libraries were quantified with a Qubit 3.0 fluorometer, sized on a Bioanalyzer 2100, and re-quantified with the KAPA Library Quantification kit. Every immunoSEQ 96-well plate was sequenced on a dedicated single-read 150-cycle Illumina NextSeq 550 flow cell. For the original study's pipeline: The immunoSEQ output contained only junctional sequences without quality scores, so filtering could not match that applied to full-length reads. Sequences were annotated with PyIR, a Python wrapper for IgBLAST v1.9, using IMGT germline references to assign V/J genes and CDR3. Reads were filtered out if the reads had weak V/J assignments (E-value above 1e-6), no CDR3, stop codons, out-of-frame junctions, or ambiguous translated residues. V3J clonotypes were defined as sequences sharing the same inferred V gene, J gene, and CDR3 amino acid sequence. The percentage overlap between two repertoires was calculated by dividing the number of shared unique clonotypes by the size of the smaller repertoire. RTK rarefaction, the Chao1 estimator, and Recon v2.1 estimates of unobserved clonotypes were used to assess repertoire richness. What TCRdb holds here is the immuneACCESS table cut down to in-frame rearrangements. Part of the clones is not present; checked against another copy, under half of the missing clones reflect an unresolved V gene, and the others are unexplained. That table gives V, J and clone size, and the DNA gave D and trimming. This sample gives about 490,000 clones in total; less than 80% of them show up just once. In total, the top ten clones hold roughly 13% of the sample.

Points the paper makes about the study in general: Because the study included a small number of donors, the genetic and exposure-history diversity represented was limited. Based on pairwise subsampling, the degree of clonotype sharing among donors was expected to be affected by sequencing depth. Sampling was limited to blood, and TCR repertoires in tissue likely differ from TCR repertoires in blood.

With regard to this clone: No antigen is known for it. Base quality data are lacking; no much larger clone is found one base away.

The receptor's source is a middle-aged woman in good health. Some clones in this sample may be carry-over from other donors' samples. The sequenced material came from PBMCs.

The DNA is TGTGCCTGGAGTTTCCCTCCGGAAAAACTGTTTTTT. Translated, it reads CAWSFPPEKLFF. The sequence is built from TRBV30 and TRBJ1-4; no D gene call is confident. Based on the germline V gene (reference sequence), the CDR1 and CDR2 sequences are GTSNPN and SVGIG. V and J lose 2 bases and 8 bases, and a span of 9 bases separates them. The CDR3 goes from the cysteine to the phenylalanine over 12 residues. The DNA shown is the 36-base CDR3, in frame from base 1.